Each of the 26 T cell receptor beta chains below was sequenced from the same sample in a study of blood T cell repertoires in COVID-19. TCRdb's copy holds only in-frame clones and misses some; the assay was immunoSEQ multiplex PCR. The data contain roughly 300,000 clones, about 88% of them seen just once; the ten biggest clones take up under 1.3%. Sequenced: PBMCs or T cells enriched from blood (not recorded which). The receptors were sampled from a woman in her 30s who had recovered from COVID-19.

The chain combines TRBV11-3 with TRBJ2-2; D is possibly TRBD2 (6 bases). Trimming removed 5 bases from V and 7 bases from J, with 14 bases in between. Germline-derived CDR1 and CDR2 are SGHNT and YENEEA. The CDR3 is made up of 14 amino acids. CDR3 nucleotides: TGTGCCAGCAGCGTCTTGGGAGGCGGCGGGGAGCTGTTTTTT. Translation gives CASSVLGGGGELFF.

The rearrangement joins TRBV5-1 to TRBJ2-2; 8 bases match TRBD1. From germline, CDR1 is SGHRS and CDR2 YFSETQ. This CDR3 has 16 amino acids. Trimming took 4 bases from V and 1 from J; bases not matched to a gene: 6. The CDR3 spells CASSPTGQGNTGELFF. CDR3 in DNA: TGCGCCAGCAGCCCCACCGGACAGGGGAACACCGGGGAGCTGTTTTTT.

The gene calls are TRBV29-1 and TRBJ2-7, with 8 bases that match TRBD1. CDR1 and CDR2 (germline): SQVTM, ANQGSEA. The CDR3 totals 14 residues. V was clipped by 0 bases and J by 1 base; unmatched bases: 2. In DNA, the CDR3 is TGCAGCGTTGAAGAGGGGGACAGGTCCTACGAGCAGTACTTC. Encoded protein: CSVEEGDRSYEQYF.

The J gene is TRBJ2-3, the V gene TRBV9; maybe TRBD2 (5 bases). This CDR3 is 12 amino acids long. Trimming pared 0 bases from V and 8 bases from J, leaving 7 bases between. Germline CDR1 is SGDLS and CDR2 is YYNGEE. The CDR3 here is CASSVAAGTQYF. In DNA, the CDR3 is TGTGCCAGCAGCGTAGCGGCGGGTACGCAGTATTTT.

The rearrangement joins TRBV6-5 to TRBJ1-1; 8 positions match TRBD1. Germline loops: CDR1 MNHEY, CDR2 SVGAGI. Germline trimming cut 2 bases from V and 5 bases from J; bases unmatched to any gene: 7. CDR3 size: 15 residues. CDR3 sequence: CASSYGDRGQTEAFF. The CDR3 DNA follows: TGTGCCAGCAGTTACGGCGACAGGGGCCAGACTGAAGCTTTCTTT.

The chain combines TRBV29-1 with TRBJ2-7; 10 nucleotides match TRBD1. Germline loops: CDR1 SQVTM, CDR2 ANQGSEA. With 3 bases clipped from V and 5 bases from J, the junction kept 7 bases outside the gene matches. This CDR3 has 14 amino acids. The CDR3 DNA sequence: TGCAGCGTTGACCGGGGACAGGGGTGGAACGAGCAGTACTTC. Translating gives CSVDRGQGWNEQYF.

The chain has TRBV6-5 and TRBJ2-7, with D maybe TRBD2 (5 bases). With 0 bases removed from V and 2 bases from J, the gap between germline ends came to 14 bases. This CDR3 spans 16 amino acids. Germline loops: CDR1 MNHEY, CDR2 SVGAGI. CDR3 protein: CASSYSGSGEPYEQYF. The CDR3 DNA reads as TGTGCCAGCAGTTACTCGGGTTCCGGGGAACCCTACGAGCAGTACTTC.

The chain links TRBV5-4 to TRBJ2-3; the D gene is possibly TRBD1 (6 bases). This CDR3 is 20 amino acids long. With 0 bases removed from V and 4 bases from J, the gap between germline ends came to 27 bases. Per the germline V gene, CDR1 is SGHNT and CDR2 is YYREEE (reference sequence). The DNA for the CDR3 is TGTGCCAGCAGCTTGGCCGGGTTTGTCGCTTTGGGACATCTTTCAGATACGCAGTATTTT. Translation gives CASSLAGFVALGHLSDTQYF. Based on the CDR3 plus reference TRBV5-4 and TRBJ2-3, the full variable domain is ETGVTQSPTHLIKTRGQQVTLRCSSQSGHNTVSWYQQALGQGPQFIFQYYREEENGRGNFPPRFSGLQFPNYSSELNVNALELDDSALYLCASSLAGFVALGHLSDTQYFGPGTRLTVL.

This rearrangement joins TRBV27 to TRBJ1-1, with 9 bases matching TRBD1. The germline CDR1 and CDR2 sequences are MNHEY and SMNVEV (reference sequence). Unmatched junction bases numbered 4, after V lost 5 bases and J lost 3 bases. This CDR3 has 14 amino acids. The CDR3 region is CASSRDRVDTEAFF. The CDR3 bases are TGTGCCAGCAGTCGGGACAGGGTGGACACTGAAGCTTTCTTT.

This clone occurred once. The CDR3: CASSPGQGAINYGYTF. The CDR3 DNA sequence: TGCGCCAGCTCCCCGGGACAGGGGGCGATAAACTATGGCTACACCTTC. V usage is TRBV5-1 and J usage is TRBJ1-2; 12 bases line up with TRBD1. The CDR3 extends over 16 amino acids. With 7 bases clipped from V and 2 bases from J, the junction kept 9 bases outside the gene matches. Germline CDR1 SGHRS, CDR2 YFSETQ.

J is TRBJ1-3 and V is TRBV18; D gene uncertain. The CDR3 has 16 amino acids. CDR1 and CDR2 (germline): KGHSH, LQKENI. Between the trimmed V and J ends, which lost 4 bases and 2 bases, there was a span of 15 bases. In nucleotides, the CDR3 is TGTGCCAGCTCACTTAAGGCAGGTGGAACTGGAAACACCATATATTTT. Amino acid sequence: CASSLKAGGTGNTIYF.

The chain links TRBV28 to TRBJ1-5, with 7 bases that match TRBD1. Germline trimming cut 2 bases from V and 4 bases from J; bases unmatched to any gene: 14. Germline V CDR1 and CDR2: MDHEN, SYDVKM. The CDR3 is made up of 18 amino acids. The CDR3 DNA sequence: TGTGCCAGCAGTTTAGACCCCTCCGTGACAGGGATGAATCAGCCCCAGCATTTT. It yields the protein CASSLDPSVTGMNQPQHF.

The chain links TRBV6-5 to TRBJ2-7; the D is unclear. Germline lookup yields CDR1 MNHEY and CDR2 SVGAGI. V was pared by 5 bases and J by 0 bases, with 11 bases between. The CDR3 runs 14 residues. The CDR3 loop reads CASSTRPVSYEQYF. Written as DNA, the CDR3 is TGTGCCAGCAGTACCCGCCCGGTCTCCTACGAGCAGTACTTC.

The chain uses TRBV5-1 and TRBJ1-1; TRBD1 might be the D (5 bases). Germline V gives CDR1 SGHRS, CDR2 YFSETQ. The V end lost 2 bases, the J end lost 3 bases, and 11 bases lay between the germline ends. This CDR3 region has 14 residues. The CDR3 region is CASSFQGGDTEAFF. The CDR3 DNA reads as TGCGCCAGCAGCTTTCAGGGAGGGGACACTGAAGCTTTCTTT.

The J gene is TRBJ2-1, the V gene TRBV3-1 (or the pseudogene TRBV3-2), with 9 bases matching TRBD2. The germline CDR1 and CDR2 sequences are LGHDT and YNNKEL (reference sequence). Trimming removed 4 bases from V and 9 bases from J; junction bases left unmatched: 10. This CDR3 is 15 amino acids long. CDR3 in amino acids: CASSRSGLAPLEQFF. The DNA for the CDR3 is TGTGCCAGCAGCCGCTCGGGACTAGCCCCCCTTGAGCAGTTCTTC.

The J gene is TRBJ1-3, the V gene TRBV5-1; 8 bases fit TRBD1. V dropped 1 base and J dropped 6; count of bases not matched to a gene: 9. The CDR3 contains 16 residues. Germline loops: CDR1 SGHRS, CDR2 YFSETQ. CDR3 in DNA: TGCGCCAGCAGCTTGACAATGACAGGGGTCCAAAACACCATATATTTT. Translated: CASSLTMTGVQNTIYF.

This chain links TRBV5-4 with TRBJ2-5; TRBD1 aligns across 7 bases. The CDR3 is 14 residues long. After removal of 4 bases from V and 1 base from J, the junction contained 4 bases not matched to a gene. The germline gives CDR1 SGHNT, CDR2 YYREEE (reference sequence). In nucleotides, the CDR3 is TGTGCCAGCAGCCCAGGGACAGCCCAAGAGACCCAGTACTTC. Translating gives CASSPGTAQETQYF.

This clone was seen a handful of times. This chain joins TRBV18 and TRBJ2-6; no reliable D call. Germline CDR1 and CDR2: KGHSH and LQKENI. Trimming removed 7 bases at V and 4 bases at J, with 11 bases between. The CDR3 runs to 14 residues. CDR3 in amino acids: CASYPVTGANVLTF. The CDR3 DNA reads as TGTGCCAGCTACCCAGTGACAGGGGCCAACGTCCTGACTTTC.

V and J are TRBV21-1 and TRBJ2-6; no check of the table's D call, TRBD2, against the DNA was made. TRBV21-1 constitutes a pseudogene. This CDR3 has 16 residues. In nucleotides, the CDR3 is TGTGCCAGCAAATGGGAGGGGCTAAGTGGGGCCAACGTCCTGACTTTC. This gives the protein CASKWEGLSGANVLTF.

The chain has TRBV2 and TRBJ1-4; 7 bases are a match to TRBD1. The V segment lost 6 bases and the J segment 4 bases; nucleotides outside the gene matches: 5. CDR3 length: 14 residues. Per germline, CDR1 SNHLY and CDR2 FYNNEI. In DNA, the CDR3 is TGTGCCAGCAGATACGGGACAGTTAATGAAAAACTGTTTTTT. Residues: CASRYGTVNEKLFF.

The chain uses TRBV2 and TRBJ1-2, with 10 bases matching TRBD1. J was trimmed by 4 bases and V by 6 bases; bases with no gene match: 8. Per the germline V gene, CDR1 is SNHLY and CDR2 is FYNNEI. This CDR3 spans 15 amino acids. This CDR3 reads CASSDPGQGGYGYTF. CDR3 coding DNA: TGTGCCAGCAGCGACCCTGGACAGGGGGGCTATGGCTACACCTTC.

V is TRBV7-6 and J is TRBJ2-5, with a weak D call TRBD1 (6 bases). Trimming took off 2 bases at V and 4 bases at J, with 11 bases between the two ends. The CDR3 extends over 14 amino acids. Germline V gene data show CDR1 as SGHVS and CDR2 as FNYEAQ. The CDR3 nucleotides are TGTGCCAGCAGCTTAAAACAGGGTAGAGAGACCCAGTACTTC. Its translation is CASSLKQGRETQYF.

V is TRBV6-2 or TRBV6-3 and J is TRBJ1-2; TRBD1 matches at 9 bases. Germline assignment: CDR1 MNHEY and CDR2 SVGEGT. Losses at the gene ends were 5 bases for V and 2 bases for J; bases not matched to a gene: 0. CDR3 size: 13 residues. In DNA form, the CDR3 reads TGTGCCAGCAGTGGACAGGGGAACTATGGCTACACCTTC. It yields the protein CASSGQGNYGYTF.

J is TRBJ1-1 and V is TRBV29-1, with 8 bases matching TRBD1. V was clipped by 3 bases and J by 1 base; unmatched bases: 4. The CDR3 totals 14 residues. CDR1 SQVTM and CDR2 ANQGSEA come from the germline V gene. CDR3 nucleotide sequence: TGCAGCGTTGACGGGACAGGCCAGAACACTGAAGCTTTCTTT. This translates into CSVDGTGQNTEAFF.

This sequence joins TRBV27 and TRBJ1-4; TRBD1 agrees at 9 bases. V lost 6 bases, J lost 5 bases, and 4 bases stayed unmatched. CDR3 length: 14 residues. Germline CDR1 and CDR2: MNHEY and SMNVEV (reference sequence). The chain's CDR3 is CASSLQGANEKLFF. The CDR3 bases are TGTGCCAGCAGCCTACAGGGGGCGAATGAAAAACTGTTTTTT.

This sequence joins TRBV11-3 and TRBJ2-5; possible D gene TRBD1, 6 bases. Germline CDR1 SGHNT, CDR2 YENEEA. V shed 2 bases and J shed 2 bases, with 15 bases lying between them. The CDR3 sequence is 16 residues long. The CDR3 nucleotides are TGTGCCAGCAGCTTACCCACGAGGACAGTACAAGAGACCCAGTACTTC. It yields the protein CASSLPTRTVQETQYF.